This passage covers 9 T cell receptor beta chains from one sample sequenced in a study of T-cell reconstitution after alpha-beta-depleted transplantation in children. Molecular barcoding with unique molecular identifiers was used for the TCRbeta library. One entry per CDR3 protein results from TCRdb running MiXCR on the PCR reads. Seen here are 670,000 or so distinct CDR3 sequences, roughly 13% observed once, and the top ten hold 0.79%. This material consisted of PBMCs, taken before TCRalphabeta/CD19-depleted stem cell transplant. The receptor source for this set is a girl aged 2 to 10 with congenital amegakaryocytic thrombocytopenia, due to receive a stem cell transplant.

This clonotype was seen many times. J is TRBJ1-2 and V is TRBV12-3 or TRBV12-4; 9 bases agree with TRBD1. CDR3 length: 15 amino acids. The ends lost 5 bases at V and 4 bases at J; junction bases unmatched: 8. CDR3 bases: TGTGCCAGCAGTCCAGGGGGGACAGGGTCCTATGGCTACACCTTC. Translated, it gives CASSPGGTGSYGYTF.

This clonotype showed up many times. The chain links TRBV7-2 to TRBJ1-2; tentative D call: TRBD1 (6 bases). Germline CDR1 SGHTA, CDR2 FQGNSA. Trimming removed 2 bases from V and 5 bases from J, with 15 bases in between. The CDR3 extends over 15 amino acids. CDR3 DNA: TGTGCCAGCAGCTTATCGGGGGGCGCTTTGTATGGCTACACCTTC. Translation gives CASSLSGGALYGYTF. The full variable domain, with the rest looked up from reference TRBV7-2 and TRBJ1-2, is GAGVSQSPSNKVTEKGKDVELRCDPISGHTALYWYRQSLGQGLEFLIYFQGNSAPDKSGLPSDRFSAERTGGSVSTLTIQRTQQEDSAVYLCASSLSGGALYGYTFGSGTRLTVV.

This clonotype was counted at least ten times. The V call is TRBV6-4, the J call TRBJ1-5; perhaps TRBD1 as D (6 bases). The CDR3 has 18 amino acids. Trimming shortened V by 4 bases and J by 1 base, and 20 bases separated the two germline ends. The germline CDR1 and CDR2 sequences are MRHNA and SNTAGT. CDR3 residues: CASSAAGQRRESNQPQHF. The CDR3 DNA is TGTGCCAGCAGTGCCGCCGGACAGCGCCGGGAAAGCAATCAGCCCCAGCATTTT.

The J gene is TRBJ1-2, the V gene TRBV7-6, with a weak D call TRBD1 (5 bases). CDR3 length: 15 residues. Trimming removed 1 base at V and 7 bases at J, with 16 bases between. Germline CDR1 and CDR2: SGHVS and FNYEAQ. The CDR3 sequence is CASSLVPGAGRGYTF. CDR3 DNA: TGTGCCAGCAGCTTAGTCCCCGGGGCGGGGCGTGGCTACACCTTC.

The V and J genes are TRBV14 and TRBJ2-7; D call uncertain. Germline V CDR1 and CDR2: SGHDN, FVKESK. Trimming took 3 bases from V and 1 from J, leaving 10 bases between them. The CDR3 is made up of 14 amino acids. The CDR3: CASSHSIRSYEQYF. CDR3 sequence (DNA): TGTGCCAGCAGCCATTCTATCAGGTCCTACGAGCAGTACTTC.

Many counts were recorded for this clonotype. This chain links TRBV5-5 with TRBJ1-1; maybe TRBD1 (6 bases). Germline V gives CDR1 SGHKS, CDR2 YYEKEE (reference sequence). This CDR3 contains 15 residues. Trimming removed 4 bases from V and 5 bases from J, with 18 bases in between. CDR3 in DNA: TGTGCCAGCAGCCTCACTCCGGGACATACAACTGAAGCTTTCTTT. This gives the protein CASSLTPGHTTEAFF.

The chain employs TRBV29-1 and TRBJ2-1; 13 bases are a match to TRBD2. This CDR3 has 16 residues. Germline CDR1 is SQVTM and CDR2 is ANQGSEA. The V and J ends lost 6 bases and 6 bases, in that order; junction bases with no gene match: 11. CDR3 loop: CSVNPWTSGSSNEQFF. The DNA for the CDR3 is TGCAGCGTAAACCCGTGGACTAGCGGGAGTTCCAATGAGCAGTTCTTC.

The chain has TRBV25-1 and TRBJ2-2, with D unclear. This CDR3 is 13 amino acids long. V lost 3 bases and J lost 4, with 6 bases in between. The V gene's germline CDR1 is MGHDK and CDR2 SYGVNS. The CDR3 region is CASSDPGTGELFF. In DNA, the CDR3 is TGTGCCAGCAGTGACCCGGGCACCGGGGAGCTGTTTTTT.

This clonotype was counted ten times or more. CDR3 bases: TGCGCCAGCAGTGAATCCCGGGATTTTCGCGAGCAGTACTTC. Translation gives CASSESRDFREQYF. The chain is built from TRBV10-2 and TRBJ2-7, with a possible D match to TRBD2 (5 bases). V dropped 3 bases and J dropped 6 bases, with 15 bases sitting between them. Germline-derived CDR1 and CDR2 are WSHSY and SAAADI. The CDR3 length is 14 residues.